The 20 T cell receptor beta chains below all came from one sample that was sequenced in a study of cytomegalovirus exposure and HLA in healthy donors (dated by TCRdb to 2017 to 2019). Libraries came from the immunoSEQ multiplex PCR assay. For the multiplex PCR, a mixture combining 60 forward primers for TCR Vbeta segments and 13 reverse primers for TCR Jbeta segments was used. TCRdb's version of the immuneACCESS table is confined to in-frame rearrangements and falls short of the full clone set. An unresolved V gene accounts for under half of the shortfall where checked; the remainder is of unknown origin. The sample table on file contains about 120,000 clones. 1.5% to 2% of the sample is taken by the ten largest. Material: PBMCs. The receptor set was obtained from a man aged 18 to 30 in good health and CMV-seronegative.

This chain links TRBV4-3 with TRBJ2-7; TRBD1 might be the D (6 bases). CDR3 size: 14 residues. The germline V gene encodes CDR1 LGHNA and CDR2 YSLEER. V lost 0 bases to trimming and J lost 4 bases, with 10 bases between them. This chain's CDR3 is CASSQDVRGYEQYF. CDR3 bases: TGCGCCAGCAGCCAAGATGTCAGGGGTTACGAGCAGTACTTC.

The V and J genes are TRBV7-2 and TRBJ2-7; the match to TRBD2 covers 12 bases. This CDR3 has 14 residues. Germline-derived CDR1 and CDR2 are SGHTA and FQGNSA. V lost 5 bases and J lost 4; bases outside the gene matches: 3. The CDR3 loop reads CASSRLAGEYEQYF. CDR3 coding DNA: TGTGCCAGCAGCCGACTAGCGGGAGAATACGAGCAGTACTTC.

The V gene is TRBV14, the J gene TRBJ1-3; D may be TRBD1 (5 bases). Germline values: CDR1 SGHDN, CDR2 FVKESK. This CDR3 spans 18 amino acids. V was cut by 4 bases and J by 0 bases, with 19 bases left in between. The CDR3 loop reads CASSRTRQSLRSGNTIYF. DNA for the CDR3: TGTGCCAGCAGCCGAACCAGACAGAGCCTTCGCTCTGGAAACACCATATATTTT.

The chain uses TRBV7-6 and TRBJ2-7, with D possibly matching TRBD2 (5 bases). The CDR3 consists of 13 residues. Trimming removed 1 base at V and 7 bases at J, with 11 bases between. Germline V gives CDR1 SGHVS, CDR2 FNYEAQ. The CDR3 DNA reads TGTGCCAGCAGCTTAGTGCCGGGGAAGGAGCAGTACTTC. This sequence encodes CASSLVPGKEQYF.

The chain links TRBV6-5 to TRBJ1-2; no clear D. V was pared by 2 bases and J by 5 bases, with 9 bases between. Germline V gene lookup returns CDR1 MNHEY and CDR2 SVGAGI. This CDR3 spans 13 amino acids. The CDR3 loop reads CASSYGPEYGYTF. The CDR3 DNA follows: TGTGCCAGCAGTTACGGGCCAGAATATGGCTACACCTTC.

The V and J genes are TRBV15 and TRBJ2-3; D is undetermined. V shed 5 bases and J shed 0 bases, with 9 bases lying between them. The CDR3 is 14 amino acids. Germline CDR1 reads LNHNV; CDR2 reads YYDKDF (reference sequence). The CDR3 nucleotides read TGTGCCACCAGCGCAGATTCTAGCACAGATACGCAGTATTTT. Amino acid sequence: CATSADSSTDTQYF.

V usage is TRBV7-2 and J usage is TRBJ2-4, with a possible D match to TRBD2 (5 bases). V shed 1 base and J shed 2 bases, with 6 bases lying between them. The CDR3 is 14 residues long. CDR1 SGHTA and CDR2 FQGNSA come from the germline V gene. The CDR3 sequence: CASSLGTSKNIQYF. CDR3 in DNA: TGTGCCAGCAGCTTAGGGACTTCCAAAAACATTCAGTACTTC.

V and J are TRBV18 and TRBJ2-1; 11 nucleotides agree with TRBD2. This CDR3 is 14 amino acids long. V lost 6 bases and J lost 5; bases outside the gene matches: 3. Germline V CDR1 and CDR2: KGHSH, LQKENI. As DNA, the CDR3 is TGTGCCAGCTCCCTGGGACTAGCGGACAATGAGCAGTTCTTC. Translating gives CASSLGLADNEQFF.

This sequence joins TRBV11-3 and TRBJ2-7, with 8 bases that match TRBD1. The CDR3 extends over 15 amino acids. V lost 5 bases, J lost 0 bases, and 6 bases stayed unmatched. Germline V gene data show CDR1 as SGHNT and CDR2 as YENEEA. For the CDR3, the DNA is TGTGCCAGCAGCACCCGACAGGGGAGCTCCTACGAGCAGTACTTC. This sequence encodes CASSTRQGSSYEQYF.

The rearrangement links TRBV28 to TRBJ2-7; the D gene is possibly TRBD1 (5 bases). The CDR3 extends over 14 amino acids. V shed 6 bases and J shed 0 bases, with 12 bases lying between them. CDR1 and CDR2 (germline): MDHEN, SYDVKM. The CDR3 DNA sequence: TGTGCCAGCAGCCAAGGCGACAGCTCCTACGAGCAGTACTTC. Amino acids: CASSQGDSSYEQYF.

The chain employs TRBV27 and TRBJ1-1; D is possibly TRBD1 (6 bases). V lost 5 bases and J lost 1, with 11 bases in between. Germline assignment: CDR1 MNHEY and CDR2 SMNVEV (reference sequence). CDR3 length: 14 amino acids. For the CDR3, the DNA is TGTGCCAGCAGTCGACAGGACCAGAACACTGAAGCTTTCTTT. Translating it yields CASSRQDQNTEAFF.

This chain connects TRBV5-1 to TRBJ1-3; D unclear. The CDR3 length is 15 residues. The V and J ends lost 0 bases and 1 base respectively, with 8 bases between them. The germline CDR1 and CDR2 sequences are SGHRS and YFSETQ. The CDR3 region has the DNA TGCGCCAGCAGCTTGGCCGGGATATCTGGAAACACCATATATTTT. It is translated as CASSLAGISGNTIYF.

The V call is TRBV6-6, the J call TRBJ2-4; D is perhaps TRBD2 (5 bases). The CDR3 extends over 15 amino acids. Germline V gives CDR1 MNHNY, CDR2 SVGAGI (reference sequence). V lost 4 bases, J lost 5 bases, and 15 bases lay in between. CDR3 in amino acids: CASSSRVAGQNIQYF. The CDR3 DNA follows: TGTGCCAGCAGTTCACGTGTGGCGGGCCAAAACATTCAGTACTTC.

The DNA of the CDR3 is TGTGCCAGCAGTGATAGCAGACTGAACACTGAAGCTTTCTTT. Its protein is CASSDSRLNTEAFF. V is TRBV2 and J is TRBJ1-1, with D hard to call. The germline V and J ends were trimmed by 3 bases and 0 bases, with 8 bases remaining between them. Germline CDR1 reads SNHLY; CDR2 reads FYNNEI. The CDR3 runs 14 residues.

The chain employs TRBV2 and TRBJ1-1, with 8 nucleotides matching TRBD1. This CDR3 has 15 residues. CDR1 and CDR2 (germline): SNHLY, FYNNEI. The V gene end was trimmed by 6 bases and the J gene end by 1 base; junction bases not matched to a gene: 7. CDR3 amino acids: CASRDREVKNTEAFF. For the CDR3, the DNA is TGTGCCAGCAGGGACAGGGAAGTCAAGAACACTGAAGCTTTCTTT.

This CDR3 reads CASSPNTNPSSDEQFF. The CDR3 bases are TGTGCCAGCAGCCCTAATACTAACCCATCTAGCGATGAGCAGTTCTTC. The chain is built from TRBV27 and TRBJ2-1; a weak D match, TRBD2 (6 bases). Germline V gives CDR1 MNHEY, CDR2 SMNVEV (reference sequence). The V gene lost 6 bases and the J gene lost 8 bases, with 23 bases spanning the gap. The CDR3 is 16 amino acids.

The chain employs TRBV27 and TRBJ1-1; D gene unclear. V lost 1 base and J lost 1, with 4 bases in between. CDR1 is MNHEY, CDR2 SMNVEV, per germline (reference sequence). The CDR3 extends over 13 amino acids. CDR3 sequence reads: CASSLFQNTEAFF. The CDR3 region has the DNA TGTGCCAGCAGTTTATTTCAGAACACTGAAGCTTTCTTT.

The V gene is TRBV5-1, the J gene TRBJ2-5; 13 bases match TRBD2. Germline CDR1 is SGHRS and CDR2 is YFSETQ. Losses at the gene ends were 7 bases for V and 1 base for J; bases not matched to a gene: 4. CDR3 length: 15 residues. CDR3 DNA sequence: TGCGCCAGCGGGACTAGCGGGAAGCTCCAAGAGACCCAGTACTTC. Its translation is CASGTSGKLQETQYF.

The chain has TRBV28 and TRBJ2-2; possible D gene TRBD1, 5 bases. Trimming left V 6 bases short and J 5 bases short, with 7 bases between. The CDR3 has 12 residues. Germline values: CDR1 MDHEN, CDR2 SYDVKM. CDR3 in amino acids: CASRPGTGELFF. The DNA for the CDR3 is TGTGCCAGCAGGCCAGGGACCGGGGAGCTGTTTTTT.

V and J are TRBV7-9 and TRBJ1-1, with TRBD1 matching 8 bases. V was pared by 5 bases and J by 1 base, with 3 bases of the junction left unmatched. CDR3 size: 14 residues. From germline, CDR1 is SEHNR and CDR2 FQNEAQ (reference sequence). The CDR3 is CASSRQGTNTEAFF. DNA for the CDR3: TGTGCCAGCAGCCGACAGGGGACGAACACTGAAGCTTTCTTT.